This T cell receptor (beta chain) was documented in a study of lymphopenia after photon versus proton radiotherapy (dated by TCRdb to the late 2010s). As for the study more broadly: The immunological effects of photon versus proton radiation therapy were compared in patients with gastrointestinal tumors who developed high-grade lymphopenia. The 20 patients in the cohort had gastrointestinal tumors, were treated with either photon or proton therapy, and subsequently developed lymphopenia. The goal of the study was to characterize the differences between the two radiation modalities in how they affect the immune system.

The germline V gene yields KGHSH for CDR1 and LQKENI for CDR2. V loses 6 bases at its end and J loses 3 bases; junction bases beyond the gene matches: 6. Taken from cysteine to phenylalanine, the CDR3 has 14 residues. Only the CDR3 DNA stays, 42 bases, in frame from base 1. Receptor libraries were prepared by the immunoSEQ multiplex PCR assay. Alongside multiparametric flow cytometry, deep sequencing of rearranged TCR beta loci was used to profile the T cell repertoires. The source is immuneACCESS, and TCRdb retained only in-frame sequences with V and J called. Part of the clones is not carried over; for the studies checked, unresolved V genes explain less than half of this, and the remainder is unexplained. Within this sample are 75,000 to 95,000 clones, with 80% to 90% of them counted one time only. The ten largest clones capture over 1.1% of the sample. What the authors observed across the whole study: The survival association was assessed only in patients who died, and the authors presented better survival with proton therapy as a possibility rather than a demonstrated result. After the lymphocyte count nadir, repertoires from photon-treated patients showed oligoclonal expansion, particularly of CD8+ Temra cells, and this expansion drove the decline in diversity. Across the cohort, among patients who died, a greater drop in TCR diversity after the nadir was inversely correlated with overall survival time. Proton-treated patients stayed relatively stable during treatment, while photon-treated patients lost naive T cells and TCR diversity and gained effector/memory populations.

Details on this clone: Its target antigen remains unknown. Per-base quality was not reported, and no clone a single base away is much larger than it.

This receptor was taken from a man aged 55-75 years with pancreatic cancer. The sample was peripheral blood, taken from a patient treated with proton-based radiotherapy. The chain uses TRBV18 and TRBJ2-3; 7 nucleotides in the junction match TRBD2. The nucleotide sequence reads as follows: TGTGCCAGCTCTCGGGCGGGAGAAACAGATACGCAGTATTTT. This yields the protein CASSRAGETDTQYF.